Included here is one T cell receptor (beta chain) sequence, with context. The sample is drawn from a study of blood T cells in healthy people across ages. Alongside a J-beta primer mix, a sample-barcoded 5' primer served in a second PCR lasting roughly 7 to 11 cycles. TCRdb independently ran MiXCR on the 5' RACE reads; one entry per CDR3 protein. The table records 600,000 to 800,000 distinct CDR3 sequences, roughly 21% of them present only once. Donors ranged from about 6 to 95 years old and were healthy Caucasians in Russia. PBMCs were isolated at a quantity of at least 7 million per sample. The germline V and J ends were trimmed by 0 bases and 0 bases, with 11 bases remaining between them. Germline V lookup: CDR1 LGHDT, CDR2 YNNKEL (reference sequence). The CDR3 has 16 amino acids.

The rearrangement joins TRBV3-1 to TRBJ1-2; no clear D gene. Sequencing used blood. The clonotype was recovered from a man between 70 and 80 years old in good health. The CDR3 region is CASSQDYGVANYGYTF. CDR3 coding DNA: TGTGCCAGCAGCCAAGATTATGGGGTAGCTAACTATGGCTACACCTTC.